There are many counts of the clone carrying this TCR beta chain. Its target is not known. This specimen comes from a study of T cell repertoires in cytomegalovirus infection. The overall study: Public TCR beta signatures indicated both CMV infection and matching HLA type. Whole-study results and caveats: HLA-C-restricted CMV clonotypes gave the most frequent clonotype in two of eight donors. Summed frequency of public TCR beta families distinguished CMV carriers with the relevant HLA.

The length of the CDR3 is 12 residues. CDR1 and CDR2 (germline): SQVTM, ANQGSEA. The V end was cut by 6 bases, the J end by 4 bases, with 12 bases between. TCRdb analysed the reads with MiXCR anew, one entry per CDR3 protein. Seen here are approximately 500,000 distinct CDR3 sequences, 15% to 20% observed once, and the top ten hold about 24%. The rearrangement uses TRBV29-1 and TRBJ1-2; D is unresolved. Sequenced input: CD8+ T cells from PBMCs. This receptor was identified in a human donor in good health (CMV status not recorded). Some clones in this sample may be carry-over from other donors' samples. The CDR3 protein is CSVLDIFYGYTF. The CDR3 DNA follows: TGCAGCGTCCTTGACATATTCTATGGCTACACCTTC.